This entry is about one T cell receptor beta chain. This specimen belongs to a study of Graves' ophthalmopathy and Graves' hyperthyroidism. Turning to the study itself: Cases classed as stable hyperthyroidism had no ophthalmopathy within 18 months of follow-up.

Amplification targeted the TCR beta CDR3 regions, with RNA transcripts as the source material. First-round RT-PCR used HTBI primers; second-round multiplex PCR followed. In TCRdb, the multiplex PCR reads were re-called with MiXCR into one record per CDR3 protein. The repertoire includes about 500,000 distinct CDR3 sequences, about 35% of them detected once, and about 4.6% sits in the top ten. V shed 7 bases and J 10 bases; nucleotides not matched to a gene: 7. This CDR3 contains 11 residues. CDR1 and CDR2 from the germline V gene are SQVTM and ANQGSEA. The receptor's source is an adult man with Graves' hyperthyroidism. This chain joins TRBV29-1 and TRBJ1-2; 9 positions agree with TRBD1. Sequencing was done on a sample of peripheral blood or thyroid tissue (not recorded which). CDR3 amino acids: CSELGQGVYTF. CDR3 in DNA: TGCAGCGAACTGGGACAGGGTGTCTACACCTTC.